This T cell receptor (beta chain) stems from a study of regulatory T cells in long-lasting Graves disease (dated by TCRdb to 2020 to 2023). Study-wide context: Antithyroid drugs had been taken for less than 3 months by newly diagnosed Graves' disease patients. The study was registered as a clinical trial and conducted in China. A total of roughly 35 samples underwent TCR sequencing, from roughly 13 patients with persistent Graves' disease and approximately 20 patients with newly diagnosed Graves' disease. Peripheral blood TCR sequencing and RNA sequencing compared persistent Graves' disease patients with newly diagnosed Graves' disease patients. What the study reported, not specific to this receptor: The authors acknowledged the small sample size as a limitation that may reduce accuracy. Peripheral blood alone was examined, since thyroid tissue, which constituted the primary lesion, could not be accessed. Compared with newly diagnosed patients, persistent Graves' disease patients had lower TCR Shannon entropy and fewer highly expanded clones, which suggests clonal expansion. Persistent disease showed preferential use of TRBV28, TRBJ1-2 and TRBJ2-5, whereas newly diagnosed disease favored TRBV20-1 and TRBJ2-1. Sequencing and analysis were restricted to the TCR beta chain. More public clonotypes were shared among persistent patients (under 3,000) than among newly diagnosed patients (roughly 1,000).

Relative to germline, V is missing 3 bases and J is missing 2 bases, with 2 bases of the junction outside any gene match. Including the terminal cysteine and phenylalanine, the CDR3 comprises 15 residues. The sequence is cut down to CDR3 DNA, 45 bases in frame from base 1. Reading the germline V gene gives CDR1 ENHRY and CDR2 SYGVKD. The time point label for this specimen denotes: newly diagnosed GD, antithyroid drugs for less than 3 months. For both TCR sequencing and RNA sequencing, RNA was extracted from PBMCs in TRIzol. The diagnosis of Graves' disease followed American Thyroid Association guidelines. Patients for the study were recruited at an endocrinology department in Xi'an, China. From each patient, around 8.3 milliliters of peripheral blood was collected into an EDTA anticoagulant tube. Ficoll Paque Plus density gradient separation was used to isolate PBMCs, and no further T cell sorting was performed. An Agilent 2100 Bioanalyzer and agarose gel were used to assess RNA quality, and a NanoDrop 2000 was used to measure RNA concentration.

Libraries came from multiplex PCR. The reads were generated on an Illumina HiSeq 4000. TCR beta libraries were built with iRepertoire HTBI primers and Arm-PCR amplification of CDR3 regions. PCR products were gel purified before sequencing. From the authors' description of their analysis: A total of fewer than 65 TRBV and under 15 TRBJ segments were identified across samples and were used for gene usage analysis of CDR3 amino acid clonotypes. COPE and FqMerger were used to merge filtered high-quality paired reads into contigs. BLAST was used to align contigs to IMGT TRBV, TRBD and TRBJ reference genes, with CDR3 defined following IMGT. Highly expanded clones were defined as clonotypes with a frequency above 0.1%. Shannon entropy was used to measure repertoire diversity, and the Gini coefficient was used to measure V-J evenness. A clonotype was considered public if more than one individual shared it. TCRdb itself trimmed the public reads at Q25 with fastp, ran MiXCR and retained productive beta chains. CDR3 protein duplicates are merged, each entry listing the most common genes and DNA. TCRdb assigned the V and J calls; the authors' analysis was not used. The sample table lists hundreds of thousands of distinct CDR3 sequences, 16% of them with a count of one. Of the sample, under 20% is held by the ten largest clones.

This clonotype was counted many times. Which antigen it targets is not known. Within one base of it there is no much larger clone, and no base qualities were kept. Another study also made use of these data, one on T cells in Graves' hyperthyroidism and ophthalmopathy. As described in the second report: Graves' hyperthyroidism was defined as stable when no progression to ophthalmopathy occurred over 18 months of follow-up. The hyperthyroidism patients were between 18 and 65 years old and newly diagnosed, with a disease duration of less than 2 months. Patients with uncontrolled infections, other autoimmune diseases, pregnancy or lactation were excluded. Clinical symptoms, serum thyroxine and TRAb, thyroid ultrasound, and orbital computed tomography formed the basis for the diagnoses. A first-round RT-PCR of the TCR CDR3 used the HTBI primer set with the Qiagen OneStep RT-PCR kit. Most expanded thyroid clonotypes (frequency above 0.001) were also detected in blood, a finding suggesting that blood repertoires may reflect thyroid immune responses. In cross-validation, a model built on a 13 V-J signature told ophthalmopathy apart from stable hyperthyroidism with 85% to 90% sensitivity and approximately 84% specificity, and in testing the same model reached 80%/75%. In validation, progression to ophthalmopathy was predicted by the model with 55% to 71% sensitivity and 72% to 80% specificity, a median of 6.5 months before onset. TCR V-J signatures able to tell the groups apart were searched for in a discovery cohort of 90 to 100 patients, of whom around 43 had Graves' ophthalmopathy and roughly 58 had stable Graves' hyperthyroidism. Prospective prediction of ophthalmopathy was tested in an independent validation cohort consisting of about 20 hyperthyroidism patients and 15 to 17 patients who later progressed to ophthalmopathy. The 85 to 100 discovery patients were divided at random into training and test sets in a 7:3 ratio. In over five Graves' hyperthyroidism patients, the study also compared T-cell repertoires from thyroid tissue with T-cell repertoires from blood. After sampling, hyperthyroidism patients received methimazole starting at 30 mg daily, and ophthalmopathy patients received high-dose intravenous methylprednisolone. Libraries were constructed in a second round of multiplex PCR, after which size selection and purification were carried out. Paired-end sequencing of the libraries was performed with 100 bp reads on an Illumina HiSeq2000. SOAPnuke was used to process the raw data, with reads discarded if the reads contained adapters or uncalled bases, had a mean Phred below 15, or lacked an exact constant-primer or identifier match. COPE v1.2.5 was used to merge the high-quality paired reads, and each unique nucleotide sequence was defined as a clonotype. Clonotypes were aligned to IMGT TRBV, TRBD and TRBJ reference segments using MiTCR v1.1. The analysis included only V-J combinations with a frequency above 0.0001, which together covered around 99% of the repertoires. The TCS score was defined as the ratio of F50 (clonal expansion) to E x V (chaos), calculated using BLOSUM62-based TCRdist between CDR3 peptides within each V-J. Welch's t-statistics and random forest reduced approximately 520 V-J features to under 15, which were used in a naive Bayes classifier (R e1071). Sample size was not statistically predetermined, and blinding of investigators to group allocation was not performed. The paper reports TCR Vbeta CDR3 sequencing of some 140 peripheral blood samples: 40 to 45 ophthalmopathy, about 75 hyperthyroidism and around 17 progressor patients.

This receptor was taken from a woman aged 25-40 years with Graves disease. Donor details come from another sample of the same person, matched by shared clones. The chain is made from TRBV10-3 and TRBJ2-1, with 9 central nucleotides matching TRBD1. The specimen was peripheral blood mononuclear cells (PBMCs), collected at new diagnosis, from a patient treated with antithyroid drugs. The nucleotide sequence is TGTGCCATCAGTGACACAGGGGGCGCCTACAATGAGCAGTTCTTC. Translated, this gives CAISDTGGAYNEQFF.